This TCR beta chain was observed in a study of persistence of HIV-infected CD4 T cells. The wider study: CD4+ T cells responding to CMV or HIV-1 Gag were isolated.

This was the immunoSEQ version 4 assay in survey mode. Assay used: immunoSEQ multiplex PCR; TCRdb lists only in-frame clones, some missing. Of roughly 60,000 clones listed, about four fifths are singletons. An overlapping HIV-1 Gag peptide pool stimulated these cells at 0.95 to 1 ug/peptide/mL. Sorted nonresponding memory CD4+ T cells were CD40L-negative, CD69-negative, CD45RO-high. Before stimulation, PBMCs underwent CD8+ T cell depletion. The germline gives CDR1 MNHNY, CDR2 SVGAGI (reference sequence). V lost 3 bases and J lost 0, with 14 bases in between. The CDR3 is made up of 16 amino acids. In the case of this clone: Its target is unknown.

The sample here was CD4+ T cells sorted from PBMCs after roughly 18-hour stimulation, taken from a patient who received antiretroviral therapy. The receptor was isolated from an adult man with HIV who was CMV-seropositive. The V gene is TRBV6-6, the J gene TRBJ1-1; D not certain. Here the CDR3 DNA reads TGTGCCAGCAGTTATGGCAGGATGGGTCTGAACACTGAAGCTTTCTTT. Its protein product is CASSYGRMGLNTEAFF.